These 16 T cell receptor beta chains share one sample of origin, sequenced in a study of somatic mutations in cytotoxic T cells in rheumatoid arthritis. The repertoire was sequenced with immunoSEQ multiplex PCR; TCRdb's copy has only in-frame clones and lacks some. Among some 38,000 clones, approximately 84% were seen once, and the ten largest hold about 3.4%. The sequenced sample consisted of CD8+ T cells sorted from blood. All receptors derive from a man in his forties in good health.

In DNA, the CDR3 is TGTGCCAGCAGCTTATATGGCGATGAGCAGTTCTTC. Encoded protein: CASSLYGDEQFF. The V and J genes are TRBV7-2 and TRBJ2-1; D gene ambiguous. Germline CDR1 and CDR2: SGHTA and FQGNSA. The CDR3 length is 12 residues. V lost 2 bases to trimming and J lost 8 bases, with 7 bases between them.

The chain carries TRBV28 and TRBJ2-3; 11 bases map to TRBD2. The CDR3 has 16 amino acids. The germline CDR1 and CDR2 sequences are MDHEN and SYDVKM. Trimming took 6 bases from V and 1 from J; bases not matched to a gene: 6. The CDR3 nucleotides are TGTGCCAGCAGACCGACTAGCGGGATAGGCACAGATACGCAGTATTTT. Its translation is CASRPTSGIGTDTQYF.

The CDR3 DNA follows: TGTGCCAGCAGGCAGTCGGGCGACATTTGGACCAAAAACATTCAGTACTTC. The encoded protein is CASRQSGDIWTKNIQYF. The chain is built from TRBV28 and TRBJ2-4; D ambiguous. The CDR3 sequence is 17 residues long. The ends were cut back, 6 bases at V and 2 bases at J, with 20 bases in the middle. CDR1 is MDHEN, CDR2 SYDVKM, per germline.

The V call is TRBV28, the J call TRBJ2-1, with D unresolved. Trimming shortened V by 6 bases and J by 0 bases, and 18 bases separated the two germline ends. Germline CDR1 and CDR2: MDHEN and SYDVKM. The CDR3 spans 17 residues. CDR3: CASRRAIHLFSYNEQFF. The DNA of the CDR3 is TGTGCCAGCAGACGAGCGATACACCTTTTCTCCTACAATGAGCAGTTCTTC. Based on the CDR3 plus reference TRBV28 and TRBJ2-1, the full variable domain is DVKVTQSSRYLVKRTGEKVFLECVQDMDHENMFWYRQDPGLGLRLIYFSYDVKMKEKGDIPEGYSVSREKKERFSLILESASTNQTSMYLCASRRAIHLFSYNEQFFGPGTRLTVL.

The gene calls are TRBV11-2 and TRBJ2-2; D is unclear. CDR1 and CDR2 (germline): SGHAT, FQNNGV. Trimming left V 1 base short and J 5 bases short, with 8 bases between. The CDR3 extends over 14 amino acids. The CDR3 here is CASSLVGGTGELFF. DNA of the CDR3: TGTGCCAGCAGCTTAGTAGGCGGAACCGGGGAGCTGTTTTTT.

The rearrangement joins TRBV7-8 to TRBJ2-7; no firm D call. Germline CDR1 SGHVS, CDR2 FQNEAQ. V lost 1 base to trimming and J lost 1 base, with 2 bases between them. The CDR3 has 12 residues. For the CDR3, the DNA is TGTGCCAGCAGCTTAGGGTCCTACGAGCAGTACTTC. It encodes CASSLGSYEQYF.

The chain recombines TRBV30 with TRBJ2-7; 12 bases are shared with TRBD1. The CDR3 consists of 14 residues. Germline CDR1 GTSNPN, CDR2 SVGIG (reference sequence). V shed 4 bases, J shed 4 bases, and the junction held 5 bases outside the gene matches. The chain's CDR3 is CAWTPGQGAYEQYF. Here the CDR3 DNA reads TGTGCCTGGACTCCGGGACAGGGGGCGTACGAGCAGTACTTC.

The chain combines TRBV19 with TRBJ2-3, with TRBD2 matching 9 bases. Trimming cost V 6 bases and J 4 bases; bases outside gene matches: 8. Germline loops: CDR1 LNHDA, CDR2 SQIVND (reference sequence). CDR3 length: 15 amino acids. The CDR3 DNA follows: TGTGCCAGTAGAAGTCGACTAGCGGTAGCAGATACGCAGTATTTT. This sequence encodes CASRSRLAVADTQYF.

The chain has TRBV7-9 and TRBJ2-7; TRBD1 aligns across 10 bases. Germline CDR1 is SEHNR and CDR2 is FQNEAQ (reference sequence). This CDR3 spans 14 amino acids. Losses at the gene ends were 2 bases for V and 3 bases for J; bases not matched to a gene: 1. The CDR3 DNA reads TGTGCCAGCAGCTTAAGGGACAGGGGCTACGAGCAGTACTTC. Its protein product is CASSLRDRGYEQYF.

As to this clone: At the DNA level, this CDR3 is encoded by other sequences in the same sample as well. In DNA form, the CDR3 reads TGTGCCAGCAGCTTCAGCAATGAGCAGTTCTTC. The encoded protein is CASSFSNEQFF. The chain uses TRBV28 and TRBJ2-1; the D is unclear. The ends were cut back, 6 bases at V and 6 bases at J, with 6 bases in the middle. The CDR3 is 11 amino acids. Germline assignment: CDR1 MDHEN and CDR2 SYDVKM.

This sequence joins TRBV27 and TRBJ2-2; D call uncertain. CDR1 MNHEY and CDR2 SMNVEV come from the germline V gene (reference sequence). This CDR3 is built from 13 residues. V lost 3 bases and J lost 0, with 2 bases in between. CDR3 nucleotide sequence: TGTGCCAGCAGTTTCCCGAACACCGGGGAGCTGTTTTTT. It is translated as CASSFPNTGELFF.

This clone was counted once. V gene TRBV6-5 combines with J gene TRBJ2-7; TRBD1 aligns across 8 bases. The V gene's germline CDR1 is MNHEY and CDR2 SVGAGI. CDR3 size: 15 residues. V was pared by 7 bases and J by 2 bases, with 10 bases of the junction left unmatched. As DNA, the CDR3 is TGTGCCAGCACCCAAGGCGCAGGGGGCACCTACGAGCAGTACTTC. Encoded protein: CASTQGAGGTYEQYF.

The V and J genes are TRBV19 and TRBJ2-1, with 10 bases identical to TRBD2. Trimming took 7 bases from V and 4 from J; bases not matched to a gene: 4. CDR1 and CDR2 from the germline V gene are LNHDA and SQIVND (reference sequence). This CDR3 has 14 residues. The CDR3 loop is CASKREGLYNEQFF. In DNA form, the CDR3 reads TGTGCCAGTAAGCGGGAGGGCCTGTACAATGAGCAGTTCTTC. The full variable domain, its missing parts supplied by reference TRBV19 and TRBJ2-1, is DGGITQSPKYLFRKEGQNVTLSCEQNLNHDAMYWYRQDPGQGLRLIYYSQIVNDFQKGDIAEGYSVSREKKESFPLTVTSAQKNPTAFYLCASKREGLYNEQFFGPGTRLTVL.

The CDR3 spells CASSLGRGGQPQHF. The DNA of the CDR3 is TGTGCCAGCAGCCTCGGCCGAGGAGGACAGCCCCAGCATTTT. The chain has TRBV11-2 and TRBJ1-5; D remains unclear. This CDR3 has 14 amino acids. V lost 5 bases, J lost 7 bases, and 15 bases lay in between. CDR1 is SGHAT and CDR2 is FQNNGV in the germline V gene.

The J gene is TRBJ1-5, the V gene TRBV4-3, with TRBD1 as a possible D gene (5 bases). CDR1 is LGHNA, CDR2 YSLEER, per germline. The CDR3 extends over 20 amino acids. The V and J ends lost 0 bases and 4 bases respectively, with 25 bases between them. Here the CDR3 reads CASSQDADRNWTLTNQPQHF. For the CDR3, the DNA is TGCGCCAGCAGCCAAGATGCTGATCGGAATTGGACACTGACAAATCAGCCCCAGCATTTT.

The rearrangement uses TRBV6-1 and TRBJ2-7; D call uncertain. Trimming removed 1 base from V and 3 bases from J, with 4 bases in between. This CDR3 comprises 12 residues. Germline CDR1 is MNHNS and CDR2 is SASEGT. This chain's CDR3 is CASSEGVYEQYF. The CDR3 bases are TGTGCCAGCAGTGAAGGGGTCTACGAGCAGTACTTC.